The present T cell receptor (beta chain) was sequenced within a study of OX40 agonist ivuxolimab in advanced cancers. Concerning the study at large: The costimulatory receptor OX40 (CD134) was targeted by ivuxolimab, a fully human IgG2 agonistic monoclonal antibody. Intravenous ivuxolimab was administered to patients every 2 weeks at six dose levels: 0.01, 0.1, 0.3, 1.5, 3 and 10 mg/kg. Among the 52 dose-escalation patients, 19 had hepatocellular carcinoma, approximately 15 melanoma, 9 renal cell carcinoma and 9 head and neck cancer. In the dose-escalation cohort, 82.7% of patients were male, and the mean age was approximately 55 years, with a range of roughly 23 to 85. Patients were allowed to have had prior anti-PD-1, anti-PD-L1 or anti-CTLA-4 therapy, and more than 30% of the dose-escalation patients had previously received checkpoint inhibitors. Three dose-escalation patients achieved partial responses, one with hepatocellular carcinoma and two with cutaneous melanoma. Peripheral TCRbeta sequencing aimed to test whether ivuxolimab altered TCR sequence diversity and caused clonal T-cell expansion. The paper describes the monotherapy dose-escalation part (N ≈ 51 patients) of the phase I trial of ivuxolimab.

What the work shows at the level of the full study, not this receptor alone: After ivuxolimab, expanded clones were on average more numerous among CD8+ T cells than among CD4+ T cells. Which antigens the clonally expanded peripheral T cells were specific for was not determined. Low levels of normalized T-cell clonal expansion were also seen in some patients who did not respond. In partial responders in the 0.1-3.0 mg/kg groups, normalized peripheral clonal expansion was found to be among the lowest, especially among CD8+ T cells. At doses of 0.1 to 3.0 mg/kg, clonal expansion of both CD4+ and CD8+ blood T cells was observed from baseline to week 6.

The trial excluded patients who had a history of autoimmune disease or were on systemic immunosuppression. Peripheral blood for TCR sequencing was collected from all dose cohorts at baseline, on cycle 4 day 1, and on cycle 7 day 1. Samples came from an open-label, multicenter, first-in-human phase I dose-escalation trial of ivuxolimab. Adults with locally advanced or metastatic melanoma, renal cell carcinoma, hepatocellular carcinoma or head and neck squamous cell carcinoma were enrolled in the trial. Before TCR sequencing, CD4+ T cells and CD8+ T cells were sorted from peripheral blood as separate populations. For sequencing of the TCRbeta CDR3 region, genomic DNA was extracted from the sorted cells. The immunoSEQ Assay was used to sequence the TCRbeta CDR3 regions. TCRdb retrieved this table from immuneACCESS and kept in-frame rearrangements only. Not all clones are present; in checked studies, unresolved V genes account for under half, and no reason is known for the remainder. This sample holds under 40,000 clones; 81% were observed only once. The top ten clones comprise roughly 22% of the sample.

CDR3 length: 12 amino acids, cysteine to phenylalanine. The entry retains the CDR3 DNA only, 36 bases that are in frame from base 1. V is clipped by 6 bases and J by 6 bases, and the sequence between their germline boundaries is 15 bases long. The germline V gene sets CDR1 to SQVTM and CDR2 to ANQGSEA. Notes on this clone: The antigen this receptor binds is unknown. No much larger clone exists at a distance of one base, and base qualities are not known.

The receptor was derived from an adult with an advanced solid tumor such as melanoma, head and neck, liver or kidney cancer. Sequencing used CD4+ or CD8+ T cells sorted from blood, obtained in a trial of the OX40 agonist ivuxolimab. This chain joins TRBV29-1 to TRBJ2-7, and perhaps TRBD2 as D gene, on 6 matching bases. In nucleotide form, the sequence is TGCAGCGTCTTCGGGACTTGGGGCGAGCAGTACTTC. Translation gives CSVFGTWGEQYF.